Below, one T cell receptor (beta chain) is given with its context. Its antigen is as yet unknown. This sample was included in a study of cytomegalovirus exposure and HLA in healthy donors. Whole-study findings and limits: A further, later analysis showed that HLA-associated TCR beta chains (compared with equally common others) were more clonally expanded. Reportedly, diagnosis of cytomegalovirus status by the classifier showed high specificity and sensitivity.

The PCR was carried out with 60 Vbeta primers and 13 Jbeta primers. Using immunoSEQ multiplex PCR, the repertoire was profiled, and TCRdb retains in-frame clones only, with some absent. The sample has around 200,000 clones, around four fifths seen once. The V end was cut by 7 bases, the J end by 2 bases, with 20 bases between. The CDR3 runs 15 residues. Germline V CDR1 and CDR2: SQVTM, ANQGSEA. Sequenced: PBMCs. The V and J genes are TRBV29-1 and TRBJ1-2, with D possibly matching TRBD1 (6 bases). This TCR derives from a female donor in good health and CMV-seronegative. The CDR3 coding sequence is TGCAGCGCTCAAACGAGGGGGAGAGCGAACTATGGCTACACCTTC. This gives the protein CSAQTRGRANYGYTF.